These 17 T cell receptor beta chains were sequenced from one sample in a study of blood T cell repertoires in COVID-19. Using immunoSEQ multiplex PCR, the repertoire was profiled, and TCRdb retains in-frame clones only, with some absent. The sample records some 150,000 clones, roughly 86% being singletons. The sequenced sample consisted of peripheral blood. The receptors come from a human donor in a cohort sampled during active COVID-19.

This clone showed up just once. The chain uses TRBV29-1 and TRBJ2-6, with 7 bases matching TRBD1. Germline V gene data show CDR1 as SQVTM and CDR2 as ANQGSEA. The CDR3 totals 16 residues. The ends lost 4 bases at V and 2 bases at J; junction bases unmatched: 8. This chain's CDR3 is CSVGGAQGAGANVLTF. In DNA, the CDR3 is TGCAGCGTTGGGGGAGCCCAGGGGGCTGGGGCCAACGTCCTGACTTTC. Full variable domain (rest looked up from reference TRBV29-1 and TRBJ2-6): SAVISQKPSRDICQRGTSLTIQCQVDSQVTMMFWYRQQPGQSLTLIATANQGSEATYESGFVIDKFPISRPNLTFSTLTVSNMSPEDSSIYLCSVGGAQGAGANVLTFGAGSRLTVL.

This clone was counted a few times. The gene calls are TRBV30 and TRBJ1-4; no definite D call. Germline lookup yields CDR1 GTSNPN and CDR2 SVGIG (reference sequence). The CDR3 runs 11 residues. V lost 3 bases to trimming and J lost 6 bases, with 5 bases between them. CDR3 nucleotides: TGTGCCTGGAGATATGATGAAAAACTGTTTTTT. As protein: CAWRYDEKLFF. The full variable domain, with the rest looked up from reference TRBV30 and TRBJ1-4, is SQTIHQWPATLVQPVGSPLSLECTVEGTSNPNLYWYRQAAGRGLQLLFYSVGIGQISSEVPQNLSASRPQDRQFILSSKKLLLSDSGFYLCAWRYDEKLFFGSGTQLSVL.

The chain recombines TRBV5-8 with TRBJ1-2; TRBD1 might be the D (5 bases). Germline V lookup: CDR1 SGHTS, CDR2 YDEGEE. The CDR3 sequence is 13 residues long. Trimming pared 3 bases from V and 6 bases from J, leaving 12 bases between. CDR3 DNA: TGTGCCAGCAGCTACCGGGGGGTAAATGGCTACACCTTC. Protein sequence: CASSYRGVNGYTF.

The V call is TRBV9, the J call TRBJ2-1; TRBD1 matches 12 bases. Germline V lookup: CDR1 SGDLS, CDR2 YYNGEE. The CDR3 contains 18 residues. V was clipped by 4 bases and J by 7 bases; unmatched bases: 15. The CDR3 sequence: CASSPGIPGQGARNEQFF. The CDR3 DNA is TGTGCCAGCAGCCCAGGAATCCCGGGACAGGGGGCGCGGAATGAGCAGTTCTTC.

The J gene is TRBJ2-7, the V gene TRBV7-6; D is possibly TRBD1 (6 bases). Looked up from germline, CDR1 is SGHVS and CDR2 is FNYEAQ. The CDR3 consists of 15 residues. Trimming took off 3 bases at V and 0 bases at J, with 12 bases between the two ends. The CDR3 DNA reads as TGTGCCAGCAGCTTGGGGGCGCAGGCCTCCTACGAGCAGTACTTC. This codes for CASSLGAQASYEQYF.

The chain is built from TRBV11-2 and TRBJ2-7; D is uncertain. The CDR3 is 13 amino acids. Trimming pared 5 bases from V and 3 bases from J, leaving 11 bases between. The germline CDR1 and CDR2 sequences are SGHAT and FQNNGV. CDR3 nucleotides: TGTGCCAGCAGCCCCTACACAGTCTACGAGCAGTACTTC. As protein: CASSPYTVYEQYF.

This chain connects TRBV24-1 to TRBJ2-1; the match to TRBD2 covers 12 bases. Germline CDR1 reads KGHDR; CDR2 reads SFDVKD. Trimming took 9 bases from V and 4 from J; bases not matched to a gene: 3. This CDR3 contains 14 residues. In DNA form, the CDR3 reads TGTGCCACCGGGGGACTAGCGGGTTACAATGAGCAGTTCTTC. Translation: CATGGLAGYNEQFF.

The chain carries TRBV7-9 and TRBJ2-5, with 10 bases matching TRBD1. Germline lookup yields CDR1 SEHNR and CDR2 FQNEAQ (reference sequence). Trimming at V came to 3 bases and at J to 4 bases, leaving 2 bases not matched to a gene. The CDR3 loop spans 14 amino acids. In DNA form, the CDR3 reads TGTGCCAGCAGCTTTGACAGGGGGCGAGAGACCCAGTACTTC. It yields the protein CASSFDRGRETQYF. Using reference TRBV7-9 and TRBJ2-5 for the parts outside the CDR3, the full variable domain is DTGVSQNPRHKITKRGQNVTFRCDPISEHNRLYWYRQTLGQGPEFLTYFQNEAQLEKSRLLSDRFSAERPKGSFSTLEIQRTEQGDSAMYLCASSFDRGRETQYFGPGTRLLVL.

This chain links TRBV4-3 with TRBJ2-3; 7 positions agree with TRBD2. Germline V gene data show CDR1 as LGHNA and CDR2 as YSLEER. V dropped 0 bases and J dropped 0; count of bases not matched to a gene: 6. CDR3 length equals 17 residues. DNA of the CDR3: TGCGCCAGCAGCCAAGATAGGCTAGCGGCTAGCACAGATACGCAGTATTTT. Translation: CASSQDRLAASTDTQYF.

Written as DNA, the CDR3 is TGTGCCAGCAGCTTTGGGCAGGGGGCAGGAGATACGCAGTATTTT. Translated, it gives CASSFGQGAGDTQYF. The chain joins TRBV7-9 to TRBJ2-3; 8 bases are a match to TRBD1. The trim removed 3 bases at V and 5 bases at J, leaving 7 bases unmatched. The germline V gene has CDR1 SEHNR and CDR2 FQNEAQ (reference sequence). There are 15 residues in the CDR3.

The V and J genes are TRBV7-2 and TRBJ2-3, with 9 bases aligning to TRBD2. The germline V gene encodes CDR1 SGHTA and CDR2 FQGNSA. With 1 base clipped from V and 0 bases from J, the junction kept 5 bases outside the gene matches. The CDR3 is made up of 17 amino acids. The CDR3 DNA is TGTGCCAGCAGCTTAGTGCTAGCGGGAAGAAGCACAGATACGCAGTATTTT. It translates to CASSLVLAGRSTDTQYF.

V usage is TRBV27 and J usage is TRBJ2-7; 11 nucleotides line up with TRBD2. The V and J ends lost 8 bases and 4 bases, in that order; junction bases with no gene match: 22. CDR1 is MNHEY and CDR2 is SMNVEV in the germline V gene (reference sequence). The CDR3 extends over 19 amino acids. The CDR3 sequence: CASATGLAGGLGVRYEQYF. For the CDR3, the DNA is TGTGCCAGCGCAACGGGGCTAGCGGGGGGTCTAGGGGTTCGGTACGAGCAGTACTTC.

This chain joins TRBV9 and TRBJ2-3, with D uncertain. The CDR3 sequence is 16 residues long. Germline V gene data show CDR1 as SGDLS and CDR2 as YYNGEE. The ends were cut back, 0 bases at V and 3 bases at J, with 14 bases in the middle. CDR3 bases: TGTGCCAGCAGCGTAGCCGGAGTCGACCAAACAGATACGCAGTATTTT. Translation: CASSVAGVDQTDTQYF.

The V call is TRBV4-3, the J call TRBJ1-4, with D tentatively TRBD1 (5 bases). Germline lookup yields CDR1 LGHNA and CDR2 YSLEER. The CDR3 has 16 residues. Trimming shortened V by 0 bases and J by 2 bases, and 10 bases separated the two germline ends. In DNA, the CDR3 is TGCGCCAGCAGCCAAGAAGTCAGGGTGACTAATGAAAAACTGTTTTTT. Its protein product is CASSQEVRVTNEKLFF.

The V call is TRBV6-2 or TRBV6-3, the J call TRBJ2-3, with 10 bases matching TRBD2. Per germline, CDR1 MNHEY and CDR2 SVGEGT. The CDR3 spans 14 residues. The trim removed 4 bases at V and 7 bases at J, leaving 5 bases unmatched. The CDR3 here is CASSLSGGANTQYF. DNA for the CDR3: TGTGCCAGCAGTTTGAGCGGGGGGGCGAATACGCAGTATTTT.

The genes are TRBV5-1 and TRBJ2-3; TRBD2 matches 11 bases. Germline loops: CDR1 SGHRS, CDR2 YFSETQ. Trimming took 4 bases from V and 5 from J; bases not matched to a gene: 6. This CDR3 contains 15 residues. CDR3 sequence (DNA): TGCGCCAGCAGCAGACTAGCGGGAAGTATAGATACGCAGTATTTT. Its protein is CASSRLAGSIDTQYF.

The J gene is TRBJ1-6, the V gene TRBV10-3, with a tentative D call TRBD1 (5 bases). The germline V gene encodes CDR1 ENHRY and CDR2 SYGVKD. V was clipped by 10 bases and J by 5 bases, with 18 bases between them. The CDR3 is 15 residues long. DNA of the CDR3: TGTGCCACCCGGGACTCTGGGTTCGATAATTCACCCCTCCACTTT. As protein: CATRDSGFDNSPLHF.